This TCR beta chain was sequenced for a study of post-analysis software for immune sequencing data. Study at large: Several disease courses (relapsing-remitting, secondary progressive and progressive-relapsing) of multiple sclerosis were included. Overall study results and limits: Significantly lower normalized Chao1 diversity was found in patients with multiple sclerosis relative to controls. Patients carried roughly five TRBV segments more frequently than controls did, and TRBV5-6, TRBV5-1 and TRBV20-1 were among them.

This clonotype has a handful of counts. Its target is not known. cDNA libraries of TCR beta carried unique molecular identifiers. T cells numbering roughly 1 to 10 million yielded 450,000 to 600,000 cDNA molecules. Via MiXCR, TCRdb re-called the PCR reads, giving one row per CDR3 protein. The sample carries over 700,000 distinct CDR3 sequences, 25% to 30% recorded once. CDR3 size: 17 residues. The germline gives CDR1 MNHNY, CDR2 SVGAGI (reference sequence). J lost 6 bases, V lost 0 bases, and 6 bases had no gene match. The chain employs TRBV6-6 and TRBJ2-1, with 12 nucleotides matching TRBD2. The receptor comes from a girl aged 10 to 17 with multiple sclerosis. Sequencing was performed on blood. CDR3 amino acids: CASSYSLRTSGVNEQFF. CDR3 nucleotides: TGTGCCAGCAGTTACTCTTTGCGGACTAGCGGGGTCAATGAGCAGTTCTTC.